Presented here are 15 T cell receptor beta chains from one specimen sequenced in a study of T cells in Graves' hyperthyroidism and ophthalmopathy. What was amplified from RNA transcripts were TCR beta CDR3 regions. First-round RT-PCR with HTBI primers amplified the TCR CDR3 region. In TCRdb, the multiplex PCR reads were re-called with MiXCR into one record per CDR3 protein. The repertoire consists of a few hundred thousand distinct CDR3 sequences, with about 15% occurring once and the leading ten covering approximately 32%. The sequencing input was blood. All receptors come from a woman aged 30 to 39 with Graves' hyperthyroidism.

This clonotype was counted between two and nine times. The chain uses TRBV27 and TRBJ2-3; perhaps TRBD2 as D (5 bases). Germline V CDR1 and CDR2: MNHEY, SMNVEV (reference sequence). The CDR3 has 18 amino acids. V lost 0 bases, J lost 0 bases, and 16 bases lay in between. DNA of the CDR3: TGTGCCAGCAGTTTATCGATAATACTAGTACGGAGCACAGATACGCAGTATTTT. Protein sequence: CASSLSIILVRSTDTQYF.

V usage is TRBV10-3 and J usage is TRBJ2-1; 8 bases agree with TRBD2. Germline loops: CDR1 ENHRY, CDR2 SYGVKD. CDR3 size: 15 residues. The ends lost 2 bases at V and 3 bases at J; junction bases unmatched: 3. This CDR3 is CAISEGSGVYNEQFF. The CDR3 region has the DNA TGTGCCATCAGTGAGGGTAGCGGGGTCTACAATGAGCAGTTCTTC.

This chain uses TRBV9 with TRBJ1-3, with D hard to call. The CDR3 is made up of 14 amino acids. CDR1 and CDR2 (germline): SGDLS, YYNGEE. Trimming left V 2 bases short and J 2 bases short, with 8 bases between. The CDR3 reads CASSVGSPGNTIYF. The CDR3 bases are TGTGCCAGCAGCGTCGGCAGCCCTGGAAACACCATATATTTT.

The chain joins TRBV10-3 to TRBJ2-5; 8 positions match TRBD1. Trimming at V came to 10 bases and at J to 5 bases, leaving 9 bases not matched to a gene. The CDR3 has 13 amino acids. The germline CDR1 and CDR2 sequences are ENHRY and SYGVKD. The CDR3 DNA follows: TGTGCCAGCCGGACAGGGAGTGGGGAGACCCAGTACTTC. As protein: CASRTGSGETQYF.

The genes are TRBV5-1 and TRBJ2-7, with 9 bases fitting TRBD1. Per the germline V gene, CDR1 is SGHRS and CDR2 is YFSETQ. V dropped 4 bases and J dropped 6; count of bases not matched to a gene: 11. The length of the CDR3 is 15 residues. In nucleotides, the CDR3 is TGCGCCAGCAGCGCCGGGGACAGGGACGCGGTCGAGCAGTACTTC. Its protein is CASSAGDRDAVEQYF.

The rearrangement joins TRBV27 to TRBJ2-3; possibly TRBD2 for D (6 bases). Trimming took off 8 bases at V and 7 bases at J, with 13 bases between the two ends. Germline CDR1 reads MNHEY; CDR2 reads SMNVEV (reference sequence). The CDR3 has 12 amino acids. The CDR3 is CASGPGGNTQYF. The CDR3 DNA reads as TGTGCCAGCGGGCCTGGGGGGAATACGCAGTATTTT.

This clonotype was seen many times. V is TRBV20-1 and J is TRBJ2-7, with 8 bases that match TRBD2. The CDR3 sequence is 13 residues long. The germline CDR1 and CDR2 sequences are DFQATT and SNEGSKA (reference sequence). The trim removed 5 bases at V and 4 bases at J, leaving 7 bases unmatched. CDR3: CSAPPAGVYEQYF. The CDR3 nucleotides read TGCAGTGCTCCACCAGCGGGGGTTTACGAGCAGTACTTC.

This clonotype was counted at least ten times. The genes are TRBV2 and TRBJ1-1; possibly TRBD1 for D (5 bases). CDR3 length equals 14 residues. The ends were cut back, 5 bases at V and 3 bases at J, with 13 bases in the middle. CDR1 is SNHLY and CDR2 is FYNNEI in the germline V gene. The CDR3 here is CASSTGQGYTEAFF. CDR3 nucleotides: TGTGCCAGCAGTACCGGACAAGGCTACACTGAAGCTTTCTTT.

This clonotype showed up just a few times. This chain joins TRBV19 and TRBJ2-1; 7 bases line up with TRBD1. The CDR3 extends over 14 amino acids. Germline V CDR1 and CDR2: LNHDA, SQIVND (reference sequence). Unmatched junction bases numbered 13, after V lost 8 bases and J lost 9 bases. CDR3 sequence: CASGDLDRYGEQFF. The DNA of the CDR3 is TGTGCCAGTGGGGACCTGGACAGGTATGGTGAGCAGTTCTTC.

Notes on this clonotype: One end of the junction varies from germline; a read error may be responsible. The rearrangement uses TRBV7-3 and TRBJ2-1; the match to TRBD1 covers 9 bases. The CDR3 covers 17 residues. Germline loops: CDR1 SGHTA, CDR2 FQGTGA. Here the CDR3 reads CASSAYPQGAGQNERFF. CDR3 sequence (DNA): TGTGCCAGCAGCGCTTACCCACAGGGGGCGGGTCAAAATGAGCGGTTCTTC.

This clonotype was recorded many times. J is TRBJ2-3 and V is TRBV12-3 or TRBV12-4; 7 positions agree with TRBD1. The junction had 2 bases not matched to a gene; V was cut back by 7 bases and J by 1 base. The CDR3 totals 13 residues. In DNA, the CDR3 is TGTGCCAGCACCACAGGGGGCACAGATACGCAGTATTTT. It specifies CASTTGGTDTQYF.

This clonotype was observed at least ten times. The V gene is TRBV11-3, the J gene TRBJ1-1; D ambiguous. The CDR3 extends over 13 amino acids. V dropped 3 bases and J dropped 1 base, with 6 bases sitting between them. Germline V CDR1 and CDR2: SGHNT, YENEEA. The DNA for the CDR3 is TGTGCCAGCAGCTTCGGCACGAACACTGAAGCTTTCTTT. This translates into CASSFGTNTEAFF.

In this sample, this clonotype turned up many times. The chain employs TRBV29-1 and TRBJ2-7; 8 bases agree with TRBD2. Germline-derived CDR1 and CDR2 are SQVTM and ANQGSEA. The CDR3 totals 12 residues. Germline trimming cut 6 bases from V and 4 bases from J; bases unmatched to any gene: 5. CDR3 residues: CSVRAGGYEQYF. The DNA for the CDR3 is TGCAGCGTCCGCGCGGGGGGATACGAGCAGTACTTC.

This clonotype was counted a single time. V usage is TRBV10-3 and J usage is TRBJ2-2; 9 nucleotides agree with TRBD2. Per germline, CDR1 ENHRY and CDR2 SYGVKD. J lost 5 bases, V lost 2 bases, and 6 bases had no gene match. CDR3 length: 16 amino acids. The CDR3 reads CAISEREAGGTGELFF. The CDR3 nucleotides read TGTGCCATCAGTGAGAGAGAGGCGGGAGGGACCGGGGAGCTGTTTTTT.

The CDR3 region is CASSLSGLSSDEQFF. The CDR3 DNA reads TGCGCCAGCAGCTTGTCGGGGTTGAGTTCCGATGAGCAGTTCTTC. J is TRBJ2-1 and V is TRBV5-1; tentative D call: TRBD2 (5 bases). CDR1 is SGHRS and CDR2 is YFSETQ in the germline V gene. This CDR3 has 15 amino acids. The V end was cut by 1 base, the J end by 8 bases, with 16 bases between.